These 13 T cell receptor beta chains came from one sample sequenced in a study of cytomegalovirus exposure and HLA in healthy donors (dated by TCRdb to about 2017). To prepare the library, the immunoSEQ multiplex PCR assay was applied. For the multiplex PCR, a mixture combining 60 forward primers for TCR Vbeta segments and 13 reverse primers for TCR Jbeta segments was used. This is the immuneACCESS table as TCRdb keeps it, with only in-frame sequences that have V and J called. A part of the clones is gone; compared with another copy, unresolved V genes explain less than half, and the rest is unexplained. The sample profile shows over 150,000 clones; around 75% of them were found once. The top ten hold roughly 2.8% of the sample. The sample comprised PBMCs. The receptors come from a male donor in good health and CMV-seronegative.

The chain carries TRBV7-8 and TRBJ1-1; 7 bases are shared with TRBD1. Unmatched junction bases numbered 5, after V lost 6 bases and J lost 1 base. Germline CDR1 reads SGHVS; CDR2 reads FQNEAQ. This CDR3 is built from 14 residues. The CDR3 spells CASRRTGSNTEAFF. CDR3 DNA sequence: TGTGCCAGCAGGAGGACAGGCTCGAACACTGAAGCTTTCTTT. Drawing the rest from reference TRBV7-8 and TRBJ1-1, the complete variable domain is GAGVSQSPRYKVAKRGQDVALRCDPISGHVSLFWYQQALGQGPEFLTYFQNEAQLDKSGLPSDRFFAERPEGSVSTLKIQRTQQEDSAVYLCASRRTGSNTEAFFGQGTRLTVV.

CDR3 loop: CASSYSTRMNYGYTF. The CDR3 DNA reads TGTGCCAGCAGTTACTCCACCAGAATGAACTATGGCTACACCTTC. The rearrangement uses TRBV6-5 and TRBJ1-2; D ambiguous. V lost 0 bases and J 2 bases, leaving 10 bases between the germline ends. The germline V gene encodes CDR1 MNHEY and CDR2 SVGAGI. CDR3 length: 15 residues.

This clone came up a few times. At one of its ends the junction is not consistent with the germline gene, which may arise from a read error. V and J are TRBV7-9 and TRBJ2-1; possible D gene TRBD2, 6 bases. The CDR3 contains 17 residues. The V gene's germline CDR1 is SEHNR and CDR2 FQNEAQ (reference sequence). CDR3 sequence: CSSSPRVEGSSYNEQFF. For the CDR3, the DNA is TGTTCCAGCAGCCCAAGGGTGGAGGGAAGCTCCTACAATGAGCAGTTCTTC.

The V and J genes are TRBV6-5 and TRBJ1-5; TRBD1 might be the D (6 bases). V dropped 6 bases and J dropped 2 bases, with 14 bases sitting between them. CDR1 is MNHEY, CDR2 SVGAGI, per germline. This CDR3 spans 15 amino acids. The CDR3 DNA reads as TGTGCCAGCAGGAGACAGGTTTTCGGCAATCAGCCCCAGCATTTT. This gives the protein CASRRQVFGNQPQHF.

The chain recombines TRBV5-1 with TRBJ1-4; 7 nucleotides agree with TRBD1. The germline CDR1 and CDR2 sequences are SGHRS and YFSETQ. J was trimmed by 5 bases and V by 0 bases; bases with no gene match: 7. The CDR3 is 16 residues long. The CDR3 DNA sequence: TGCGCCAGCAGCTTGGCACTGACAGGGAGGAATGAAAAACTGTTTTTT. Its translation: CASSLALTGRNEKLFF.

With regard to this clone: The identical CDR3 is also encoded by other nucleotide sequences in the sample. The chain links TRBV30 to TRBJ1-5; D not certain. The germline V and J ends were trimmed by 0 bases and 4 bases, with 7 bases remaining between them. From germline, CDR1 is GTSNPN and CDR2 SVGIG (reference sequence). The CDR3 is 13 residues long. The CDR3, as DNA: TGTGCCTGGAGTGTACGTCAGAATCAGCCCCAGCATTTT. Residues: CAWSVRQNQPQHF.

V is TRBV7-9 and J is TRBJ2-3; TRBD2 matches 12 bases. V shed 11 bases, J shed 3 bases, and the junction held 9 bases outside the gene matches. Germline lookup yields CDR1 SEHNR and CDR2 FQNEAQ (reference sequence). The CDR3 length is 15 residues. The CDR3 DNA sequence: TGTGCCTCGCGGTGGACTAGCGGGGCAACAGATACGCAGTATTTT. Translation gives CASRWTSGATDTQYF.

This chain links TRBV7-9 with TRBJ1-5; D might be TRBD1 (5 bases). V was cut by 5 bases and J by 3 bases, with 14 bases left in between. CDR3 length equals 15 residues. From germline, CDR1 is SEHNR and CDR2 FQNEAQ (reference sequence). The CDR3 DNA sequence: TGTGCCAGCAGCCCTCCCGGGGGAGCCAATCAGCCCCAGCATTTT. Translation gives CASSPPGGANQPQHF.

This clone has more than one count but fewer than ten. This chain connects TRBV19 to TRBJ1-5; D is unresolved. The CDR3 runs 16 residues. Germline V lookup: CDR1 LNHDA, CDR2 SQIVND (reference sequence). V lost 6 bases and J lost 2, with 17 bases in between. DNA for the CDR3: TGTGCCAGTAGACCGGGTGGGTTTAGAGGCAATCAGCCCCAGCATTTT. This sequence encodes CASRPGGFRGNQPQHF.

The V gene is TRBV12-5, the J gene TRBJ2-7; 8 positions agree with TRBD1. V lost 6 bases to trimming and J lost 5 bases; unmatched junction nucleotides: 9. This CDR3 is built from 14 residues. Germline V gene sequence: CDR1 LGHNT, CDR2 FRNRAP. The CDR3 is CASGGGQGTDEQYF. The CDR3 DNA reads TGTGCTAGTGGGGGCGGACAGGGCACAGACGAGCAGTACTTC. Based on the CDR3 plus reference TRBV12-5 and TRBJ2-7, the full variable domain is DARVTQTPRHKVTEMGQEVTMRCQPILGHNTVFWYRQTMMQGLELLAYFRNRAPLDDSGMPKDRFSAEMPDATLATLKIQPSEPRDSAVYFCASGGGQGTDEQYFGPGTRLTVT.

This clone was recorded once. The genes are TRBV19 and TRBJ2-3; maybe TRBD2 (6 bases). V was clipped by 5 bases and J by 4 bases, with 16 bases between them. The CDR3 is 15 amino acids. The germline V gene has CDR1 LNHDA and CDR2 SQIVND (reference sequence). DNA for the CDR3: TGTGCCAGTAGTGCGAATGGGGGGAAGCCAGATACGCAGTATTTT. Protein: CASSANGGKPDTQYF. The whole variable domain, remainder taken from reference TRBV19 and TRBJ2-3, is DGGITQSPKYLFRKEGQNVTLSCEQNLNHDAMYWYRQDPGQGLRLIYYSQIVNDFQKGDIAEGYSVSREKKESFPLTVTSAQKNPTAFYLCASSANGGKPDTQYFGPGTRLTVL.

The chain joins TRBV30 to TRBJ1-2; the match to TRBD1 covers 9 bases. CDR1 is GTSNPN, CDR2 SVGIG, per germline (reference sequence). CDR3 length: 15 residues. V was clipped by 3 bases and J by 0 bases; unmatched bases: 5. CDR3 loop: CAWSLYRGPNYGYTF. CDR3 in DNA: TGTGCCTGGAGCCTCTACAGGGGGCCTAACTATGGCTACACCTTC.

There are a few counts of this clone. The rearrangement joins TRBV7-3 to TRBJ2-3; TRBD2 matches 11 bases. This CDR3 contains 16 residues. Per germline, CDR1 SGHTA and CDR2 FQGTGA. V shed 2 bases, J shed 2 bases, and the junction held 3 bases outside the gene matches. The CDR3 DNA follows: TGTGCCAGCAGCTTAGGGACTAGCGGTACCACAGATACGCAGTATTTT. It is translated as CASSLGTSGTTDTQYF. The full variable domain, with the rest looked up from reference TRBV7-3 and TRBJ2-3, is GAGVSQTPSNKVTEKGKYVELRCDPISGHTALYWYRQSLGQGPEFLIYFQGTGAADDSGLPNDRFFAVRPEGSVSTLKIQRTERGDSAVYLCASSLGTSGTTDTQYFGPGTRLTVL.